This TCR beta chain was identified during a study of shared clonotypes between healthy human individuals. Study-wide results and limits: Sampling included only blood; tissue repertoires likely differ. Larger richness was generally estimated for naive than memory subsets.

Concerning this clone itself: Antigen specificity is unknown.

It was into CD45RA+ naive and CD45RA-negative memory subsets that the CD4+ cells were split. Germline V gene lookup returns CDR1 SGDLS and CDR2 YYNGEE. Trimming removed 0 bases from V and 9 bases from J, with 25 bases in between. CDR3 length: 18 amino acids. TCRdb's copy holds only in-frame clones and misses some; the assay was immunoSEQ multiplex PCR. The table shows roughly 2 million clones, with 85% to 95% occurring only once. Sequenced: naive CD4+ T cells sorted from blood. Subset specified: CD45RA+ positively selected. The V and J genes are TRBV9 and TRBJ2-1; D perhaps matches TRBD1 (6 bases). The clonotype was recovered from a man between 18 and 35 years old in good health. In DNA form, the CDR3 reads TGTGCCAGCAGCGTAGGTACAGCGCAGGGGTCGAGTTCGGGTGAGCAGTTCTTC. This codes for CASSVGTAQGSSSGEQFF.